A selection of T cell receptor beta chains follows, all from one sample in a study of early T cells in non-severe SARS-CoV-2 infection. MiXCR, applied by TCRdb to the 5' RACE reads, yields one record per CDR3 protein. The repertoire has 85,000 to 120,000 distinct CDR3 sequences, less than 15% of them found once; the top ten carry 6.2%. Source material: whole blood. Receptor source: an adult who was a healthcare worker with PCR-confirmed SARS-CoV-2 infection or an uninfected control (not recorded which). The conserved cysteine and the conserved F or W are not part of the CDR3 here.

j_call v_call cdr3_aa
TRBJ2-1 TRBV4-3 ASSQLGDSYNEQF
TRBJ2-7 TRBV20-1 SARDRILGTEQY
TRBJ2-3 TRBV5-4 ASFSGRAGGTDTQY
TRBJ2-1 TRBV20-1 SAPGRTNEQF
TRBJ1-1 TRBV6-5 ASCIWGTEAF
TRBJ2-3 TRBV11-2 ASSFTVDTQY
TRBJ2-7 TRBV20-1 SATGNKPEQY
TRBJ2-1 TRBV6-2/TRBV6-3 ASSPTPSLRELDNEQF
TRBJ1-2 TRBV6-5 ASRRGALGYANYGYT
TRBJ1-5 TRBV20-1 SVRQGTPNQPQH
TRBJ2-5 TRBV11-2 ASSLRGLTVQETQY
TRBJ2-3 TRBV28 ASKPFSGRYADTQY
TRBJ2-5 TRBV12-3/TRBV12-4 ASRSTRDRGRETQY
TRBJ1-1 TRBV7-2 ASSPNRGAF
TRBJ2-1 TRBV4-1 ASSLRTSDEQF
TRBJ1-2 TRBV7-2 ASSRGGYT
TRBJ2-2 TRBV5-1 ASSPGYGIEGNTGELF
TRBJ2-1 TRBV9 ASSGGTSGTNEQF
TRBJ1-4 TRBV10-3 AISPSGQNEKLF
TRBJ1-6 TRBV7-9 ASSLAVGGISPLH
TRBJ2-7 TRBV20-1 SARRTGREQY
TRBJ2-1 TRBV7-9 ASSSHKVDNEQF
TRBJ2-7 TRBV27 ASSLLTSGYEQY
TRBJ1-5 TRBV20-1 SARGQLVYQPQH
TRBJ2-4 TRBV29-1 SVAEGNIQY
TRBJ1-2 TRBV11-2 ASYGNHGYT
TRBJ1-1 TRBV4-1 ASSPQGRAFEAF
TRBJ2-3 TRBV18 ASSTGDTQY
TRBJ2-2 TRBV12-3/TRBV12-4 ASSYPILHTGERNTGELF
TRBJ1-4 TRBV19 ASSIGPGGPENLF
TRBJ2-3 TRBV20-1 SDELPRTGLTDTQY
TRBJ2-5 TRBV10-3 AISAWGTGKETQY
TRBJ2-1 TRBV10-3 AISGSGGGYANYNEQF
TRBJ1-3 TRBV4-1 ASSQGAYRGDRNTIY
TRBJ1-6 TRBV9 ASSVGAGSNSPLH
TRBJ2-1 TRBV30 ALGPRSYNEQF
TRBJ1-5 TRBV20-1 SARVGVRPQH
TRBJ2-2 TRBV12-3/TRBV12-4 ASRLPSGRDTGELF
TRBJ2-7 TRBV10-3 AISRGAGAQYEQY